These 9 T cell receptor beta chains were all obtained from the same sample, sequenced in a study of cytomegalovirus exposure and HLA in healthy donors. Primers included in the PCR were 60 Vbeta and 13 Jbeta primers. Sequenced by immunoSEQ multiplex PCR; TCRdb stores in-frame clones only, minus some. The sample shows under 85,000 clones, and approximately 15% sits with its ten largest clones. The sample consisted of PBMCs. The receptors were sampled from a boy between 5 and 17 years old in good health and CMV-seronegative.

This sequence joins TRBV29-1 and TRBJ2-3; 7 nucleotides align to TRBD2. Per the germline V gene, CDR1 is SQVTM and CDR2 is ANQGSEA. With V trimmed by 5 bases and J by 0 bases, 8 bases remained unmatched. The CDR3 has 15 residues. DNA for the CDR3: TGCAGCGTTATTCACGGGGGGTCTAGCACAGATACGCAGTATTTT. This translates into CSVIHGGSSTDTQYF.

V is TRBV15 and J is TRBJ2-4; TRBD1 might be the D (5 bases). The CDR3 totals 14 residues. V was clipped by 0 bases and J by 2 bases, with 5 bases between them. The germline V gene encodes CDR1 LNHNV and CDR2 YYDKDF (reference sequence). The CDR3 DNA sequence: TGTGCCACCAGCAGAGAGGACACCAAAAACATTCAGTACTTC. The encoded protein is CATSREDTKNIQYF.

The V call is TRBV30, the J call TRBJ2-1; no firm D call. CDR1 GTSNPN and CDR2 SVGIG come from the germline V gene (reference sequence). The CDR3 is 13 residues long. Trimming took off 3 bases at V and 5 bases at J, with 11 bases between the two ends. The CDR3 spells CAWRQPNNNEQFF. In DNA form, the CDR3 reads TGTGCCTGGAGACAGCCCAACAACAATGAGCAGTTCTTC. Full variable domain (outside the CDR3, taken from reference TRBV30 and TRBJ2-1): SQTIHQWPATLVQPVGSPLSLECTVEGTSNPNLYWYRQAAGRGLQLLFYSVGIGQISSEVPQNLSASRPQDRQFILSSKKLLLSDSGFYLCAWRQPNNNEQFFGPGTRLTVL.

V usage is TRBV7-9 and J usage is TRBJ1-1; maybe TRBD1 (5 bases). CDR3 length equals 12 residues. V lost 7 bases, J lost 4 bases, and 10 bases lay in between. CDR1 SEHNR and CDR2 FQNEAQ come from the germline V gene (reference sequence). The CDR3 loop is CASTIRGTEAFF. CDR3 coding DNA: TGTGCCAGCACCATAAGGGGCACTGAAGCTTTCTTT.

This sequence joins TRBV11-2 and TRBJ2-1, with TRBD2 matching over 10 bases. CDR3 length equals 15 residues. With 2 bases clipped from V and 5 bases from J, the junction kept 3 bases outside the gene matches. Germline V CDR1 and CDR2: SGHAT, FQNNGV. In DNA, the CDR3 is TGTGCCAGCAGCTTAATCAGCGGGGGGGACAATGAGCAGTTCTTC. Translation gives CASSLISGGDNEQFF.

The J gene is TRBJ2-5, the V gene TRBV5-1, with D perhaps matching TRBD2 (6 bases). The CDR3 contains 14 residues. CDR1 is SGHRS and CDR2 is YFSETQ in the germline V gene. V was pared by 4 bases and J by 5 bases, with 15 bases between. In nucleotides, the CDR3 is TGCGCCAGCAGCAAACTAGCAACCGGGGAGACCCAGTACTTC. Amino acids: CASSKLATGETQYF.

CDR3 in DNA: TGCGCCAGCACGGAGGGCAGCACAGATACGCAGTATTTT. It codes for CASTEGSTDTQYF. The chain employs TRBV10-1 and TRBJ2-3; D is possibly TRBD2 (6 bases). Germline CDR1 and CDR2: WNHNN and SYGVQD (reference sequence). The CDR3 is 13 residues long. Between the trimmed V and J ends, which lost 7 bases and 0 bases, there was a span of 8 bases.

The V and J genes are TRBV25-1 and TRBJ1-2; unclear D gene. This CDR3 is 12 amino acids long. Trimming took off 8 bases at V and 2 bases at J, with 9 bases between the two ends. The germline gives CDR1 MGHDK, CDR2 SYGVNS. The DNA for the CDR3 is TGTGCCAGCCGAACTCCCAACTATGGCTACACCTTC. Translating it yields CASRTPNYGYTF.

CDR3: CASSSYRGANTEAFF. The CDR3 DNA follows: TGTGCCAGCAGCTCCTACAGGGGGGCGAACACTGAAGCTTTCTTT. The chain is built from TRBV5-4 and TRBJ1-1; 8 nucleotides align to TRBD1. From germline, CDR1 is SGHNT and CDR2 YYREEE (reference sequence). J lost 1 base, V lost 3 bases, and 5 bases had no gene match. The CDR3 runs 15 residues.